The clone carrying this T cell receptor beta chain was seen repeatedly, ten times or more. Antigen specificity is unknown. The investigators amplified TCR beta CDR3 regions from RNA transcripts. When the TCR CDR3 underwent first-round RT-PCR, the HTBI primer set was used. TCRdb re-analysed the multiplex PCR reads in MiXCR, keeping a single row per CDR3 protein. The profile covers approximately 600,000 distinct CDR3 sequences, with around 21% appearing a single time and about 34% taken by the ten largest. This CDR3 is 16 amino acids long. Trimming took off 3 bases at V and 2 bases at J, with 15 bases between the two ends. Germline CDR1 SGHRS, CDR2 YFSETQ. Uncontrolled infection, other autoimmune disease, pregnancy and lactation each barred patients from inclusion. The diagnostic basis comprised clinical symptoms, serum thyroxine and TRAb, thyroid ultrasound and orbital computed tomography. A roughly 9.1 ml volume of fresh peripheral blood provided the PBMCs.

The data stem from a study of T cells in Graves' hyperthyroidism and ophthalmopathy. Study findings and constraints: Also found in blood were most expanded thyroid clonotypes above 0.001.

The sequence was collected from a man aged 30 to 39 with Graves' ophthalmopathy. Sequenced input: blood. This rearrangement joins TRBV5-1 to TRBJ2-1; D not certain. This CDR3 reads CASSSLASNAYNEQFF. In DNA, the CDR3 is TGCGCCAGCAGCTCATTGGCTAGTAACGCCTACAATGAGCAGTTCTTC.